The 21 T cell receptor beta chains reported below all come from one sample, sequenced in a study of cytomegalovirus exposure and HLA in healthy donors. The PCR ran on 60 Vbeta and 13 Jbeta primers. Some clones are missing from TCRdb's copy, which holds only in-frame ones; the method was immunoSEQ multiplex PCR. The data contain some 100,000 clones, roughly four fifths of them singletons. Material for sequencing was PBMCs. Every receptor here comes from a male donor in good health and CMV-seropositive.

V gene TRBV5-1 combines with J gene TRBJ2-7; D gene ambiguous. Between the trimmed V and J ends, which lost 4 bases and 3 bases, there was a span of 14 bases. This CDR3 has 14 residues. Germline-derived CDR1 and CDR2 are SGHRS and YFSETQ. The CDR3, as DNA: TGCGCCAGCAGCCATTCGACATCCTACTACGAGCAGTACTTC. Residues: CASSHSTSYYEQYF.

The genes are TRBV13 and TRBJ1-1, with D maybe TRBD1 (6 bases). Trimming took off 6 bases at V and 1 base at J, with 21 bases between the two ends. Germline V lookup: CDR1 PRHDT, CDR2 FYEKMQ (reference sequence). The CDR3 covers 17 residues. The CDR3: CASSSFTGMGSNTEAFF. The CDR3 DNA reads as TGTGCCAGCAGTTCCTTTACAGGGATGGGTTCGAACACTGAAGCTTTCTTT.

CDR3 region: CASSTGTASSYNEQFF. Here the CDR3 DNA reads TGTGCCAGCAGTACCGGGACAGCTAGCTCCTACAATGAGCAGTTCTTC. This sequence joins TRBV27 and TRBJ2-1; 7 nucleotides agree with TRBD1. The CDR3 is 16 amino acids. The germline V gene encodes CDR1 MNHEY and CDR2 SMNVEV (reference sequence). V lost 5 bases and J lost 0; bases outside the gene matches: 7.

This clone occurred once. CDR3 loop: CASRETSGGAGELFF. The CDR3 coding sequence is TGTGCCAGCAGGGAAACTAGCGGGGGGGCCGGGGAGCTGTTTTTT. The chain uses TRBV7-2 and TRBJ2-2, with 13 bases matching TRBD2. The CDR3 sequence is 15 residues long. The germline CDR1 and CDR2 sequences are SGHTA and FQGNSA. V lost 6 bases and J lost 6; bases outside the gene matches: 4.

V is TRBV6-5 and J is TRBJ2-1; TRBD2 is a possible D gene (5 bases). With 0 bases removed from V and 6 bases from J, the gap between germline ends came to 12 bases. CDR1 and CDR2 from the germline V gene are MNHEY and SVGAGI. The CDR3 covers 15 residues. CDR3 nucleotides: TGTGCCAGCAGTTACTCGTTCGCGGAGGTCAATGAGCAGTTCTTC. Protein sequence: CASSYSFAEVNEQFF.

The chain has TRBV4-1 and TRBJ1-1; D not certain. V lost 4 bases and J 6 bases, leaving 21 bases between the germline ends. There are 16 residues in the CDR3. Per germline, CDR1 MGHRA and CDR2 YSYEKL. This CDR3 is CASSPGPGGLGAEAFF. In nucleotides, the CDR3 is TGCGCCAGCAGCCCGGGCCCTGGAGGCCTCGGGGCTGAAGCTTTCTTT.

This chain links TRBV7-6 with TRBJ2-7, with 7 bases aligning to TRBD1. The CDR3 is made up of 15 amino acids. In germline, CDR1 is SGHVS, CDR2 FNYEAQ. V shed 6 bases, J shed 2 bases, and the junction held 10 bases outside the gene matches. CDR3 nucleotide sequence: TGTGCCAGCAGACCCCCTCGGGACAGCACCTACGAGCAGTACTTC. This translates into CASRPPRDSTYEQYF.

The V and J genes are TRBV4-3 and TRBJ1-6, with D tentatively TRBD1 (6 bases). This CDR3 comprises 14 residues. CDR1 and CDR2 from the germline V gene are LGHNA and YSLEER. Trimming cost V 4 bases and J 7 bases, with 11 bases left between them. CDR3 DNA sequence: TGCGCCAGCAGCCGCTCAACAGGGAATTCACCCCTCCACTTT. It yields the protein CASSRSTGNSPLHF.

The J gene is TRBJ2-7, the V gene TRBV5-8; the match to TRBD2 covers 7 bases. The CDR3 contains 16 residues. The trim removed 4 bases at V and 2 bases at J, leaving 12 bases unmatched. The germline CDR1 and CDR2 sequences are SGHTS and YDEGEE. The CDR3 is CASSVKGRVGAYEQYF. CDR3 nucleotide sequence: TGTGCCAGCAGCGTGAAGGGGAGGGTTGGGGCCTACGAGCAGTACTTC.

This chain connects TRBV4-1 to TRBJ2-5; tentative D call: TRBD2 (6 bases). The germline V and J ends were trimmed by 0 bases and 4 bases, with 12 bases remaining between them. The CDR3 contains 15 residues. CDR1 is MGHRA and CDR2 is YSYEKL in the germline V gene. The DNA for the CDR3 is TGCGCCAGCAGCCAAGAGGGGTCGGAGGGAGAGACCCAGTACTTC. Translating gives CASSQEGSEGETQYF.

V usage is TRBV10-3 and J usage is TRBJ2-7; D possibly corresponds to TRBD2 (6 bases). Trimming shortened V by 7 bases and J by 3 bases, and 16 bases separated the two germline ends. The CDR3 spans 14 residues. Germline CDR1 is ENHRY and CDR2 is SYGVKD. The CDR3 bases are TGTGCCATCATGAGGGGTCCGGACTACTACGAGCAGTACTTC. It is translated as CAIMRGPDYYEQYF.

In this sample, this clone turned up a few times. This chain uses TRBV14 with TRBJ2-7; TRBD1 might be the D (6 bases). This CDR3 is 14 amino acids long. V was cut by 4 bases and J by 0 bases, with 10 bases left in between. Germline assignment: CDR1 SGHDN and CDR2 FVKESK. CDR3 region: CASSLAGASYEQYF. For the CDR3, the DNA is TGTGCCAGCAGCCTGGCAGGGGCCTCCTACGAGCAGTACTTC.

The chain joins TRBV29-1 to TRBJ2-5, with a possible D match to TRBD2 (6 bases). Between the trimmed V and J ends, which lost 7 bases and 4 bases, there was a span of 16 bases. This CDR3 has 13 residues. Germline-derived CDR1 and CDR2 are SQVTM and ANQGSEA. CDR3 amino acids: CSAWSGVGETQYF. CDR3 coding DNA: TGCAGCGCATGGTCGGGGGTGGGAGAGACCCAGTACTTC.

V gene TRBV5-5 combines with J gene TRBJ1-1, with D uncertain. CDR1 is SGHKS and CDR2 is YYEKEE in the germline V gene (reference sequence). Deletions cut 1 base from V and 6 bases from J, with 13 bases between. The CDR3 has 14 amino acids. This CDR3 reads CASSLFVRAPEAFF. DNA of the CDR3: TGTGCCAGCAGCTTGTTCGTGAGGGCCCCTGAAGCTTTCTTT.

CDR3 in DNA: TGTGCCAGCAGCCCGGGGAGGGGAGAACTGAACAATGAGCAGTTCTTC. It codes for CASSPGRGELNNEQFF. The chain recombines TRBV5-4 with TRBJ2-1; 7 nucleotides align to TRBD2. The germline gives CDR1 SGHNT, CDR2 YYREEE (reference sequence). Trimming took 4 bases from V and 5 from J; bases not matched to a gene: 12. The CDR3 length is 16 residues.

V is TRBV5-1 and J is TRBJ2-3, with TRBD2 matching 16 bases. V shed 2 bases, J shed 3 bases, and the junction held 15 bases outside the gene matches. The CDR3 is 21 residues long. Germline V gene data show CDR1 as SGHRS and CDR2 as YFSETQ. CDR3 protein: CASSFPSVPGLAGGRTDTQYF. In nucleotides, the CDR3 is TGCGCCAGCAGCTTTCCTTCAGTCCCGGGACTAGCGGGGGGGCGGACAGATACGCAGTATTTT.

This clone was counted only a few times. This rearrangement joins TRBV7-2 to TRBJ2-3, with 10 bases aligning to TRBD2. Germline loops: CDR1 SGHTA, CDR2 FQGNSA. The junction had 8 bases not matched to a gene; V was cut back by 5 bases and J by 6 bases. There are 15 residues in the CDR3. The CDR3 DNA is TGTGCCAGCAGCGACGCGGGGGGACTAGCGGATACGCAGTATTTT. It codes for CASSDAGGLADTQYF.

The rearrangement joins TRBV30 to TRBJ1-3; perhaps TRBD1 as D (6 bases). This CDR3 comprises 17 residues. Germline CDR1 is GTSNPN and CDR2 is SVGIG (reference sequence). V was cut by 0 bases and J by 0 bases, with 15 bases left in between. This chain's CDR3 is CAWSVRGVRGSGNTIYF. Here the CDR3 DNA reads TGTGCCTGGAGTGTACGAGGGGTCAGGGGCTCTGGAAACACCATATATTTT.

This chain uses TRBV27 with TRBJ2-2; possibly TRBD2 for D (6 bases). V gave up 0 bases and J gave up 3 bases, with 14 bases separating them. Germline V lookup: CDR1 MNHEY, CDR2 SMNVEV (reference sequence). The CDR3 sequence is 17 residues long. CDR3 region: CASSLSYGGSDTGELFF. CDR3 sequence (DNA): TGTGCCAGCAGTTTATCGTACGGGGGAAGCGACACCGGGGAGCTGTTTTTT.

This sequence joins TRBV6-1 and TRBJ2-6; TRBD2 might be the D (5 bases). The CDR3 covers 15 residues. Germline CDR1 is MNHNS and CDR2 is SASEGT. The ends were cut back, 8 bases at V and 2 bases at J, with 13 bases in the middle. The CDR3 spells CASEQMRAGANVLTF. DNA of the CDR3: TGTGCCAGCGAACAGATGAGGGCTGGGGCCAACGTCCTGACTTTC.

CDR3 loop: CATSRAVAGGHSYEQYF. The CDR3 DNA reads TGTGCCACCAGCAGAGCGGTAGCGGGGGGGCACTCCTACGAGCAGTACTTC. The chain uses TRBV15 and TRBJ2-7; 11 nucleotides agree with TRBD2. The V and J ends lost 1 base and 0 bases, in that order; junction bases with no gene match: 5. The germline gives CDR1 LNHNV, CDR2 YYDKDF (reference sequence). The CDR3 is made up of 17 amino acids.